This T cell receptor (beta chain) was profiled in a study of precursors of human CD4 cytotoxic T cells (dated by TCRdb to the late 2010s). Notes on the research overall: In total, 14 donors contributed CD4+ memory subsets to the bulk TCR-seq analysis. TCR-seq analysis of 14 donors yielded TCRalpha and TCRbeta chain sequences (table S7). Study-wide conclusions, independent of this receptor: More restricted TCR repertoires, with lower diversity and more expanded clonotypes, were shown by IL-7Rhigh and IL-7R- TEMRA subsets than by TCM and TEM subsets. A bigger share of IL-7Rhigh TEMRA clonotypes consisted of expanded effector clonotypes than was the case for TEM or TCM clonotypes. Only about 95% of the 14 donors were included in some bulk TCR-seq comparisons, which suggests that not every subset was available for every donor. The authors noted that a human observational design cannot definitively establish the direction of differentiation between precursor and effector cells.

CDR1 is given as ENHRY and CDR2 as SYGVKD, both from the germline V gene. The junction shows trimming of 0 bases on V and 5 bases on J, and the gene matches do not reach 8 bases of it. The CDR3 starts with the cysteine, ends with the phenylalanine, and has 16 residues. Left in the record is the CDR3 DNA by itself, 48 bases read in frame from the first base. The sequencing machine was an Illumina MiSeq. Turning to the authors' computational methods: Repertoire diversity was measured with the Shannon-Wiener index computed in VDJtools. A TCRbeta clonotype counted as expanded if its clonotype frequency was 3 or higher. The raw public reads went through TCRdb reprocessing: fastp at Q25, MiXCR clone calling, in-frame beta chains kept. Rows with one shared CDR3 protein collapse into an entry with the most common genes and DNA. TCRdb's processing, not the authors', yielded these V and J calls. The sample yields about 410 distinct CDR3 sequences; 21% were counted once. The ten top clones hold approximately 17% of the sample.

Bulk UMI-based TCR sequencing was performed on four sorted CD4+ memory subsets (TCM, TEM, IL-7Rhigh TEMRA, IL-7R- TEMRA) to test a precursor-effector relationship among CD4 cytotoxic T cells. The cells came from peripheral blood mononuclear cells that had been isolated from human blood. Taking its sample share into account, this clonotype is large (0.1 to 1%). Its antigen is not yet known. Base qualities are not provided; no much larger clone lies one nucleotide away. The sequence was collected from a human donor in good health. Here the chain combines TRBV10-3 and TRBJ2-5, with 8 central nucleotides matching TRBD2. The material sequenced was memory CD4+ T cells from blood (PBMCs). The sequenced DNA: TGTGCCATCAGTGAGTCTATCCGAGCGGGAGTTGAGACCCAGTACTTC. It is translated as CAISESIRAGVETQYF.